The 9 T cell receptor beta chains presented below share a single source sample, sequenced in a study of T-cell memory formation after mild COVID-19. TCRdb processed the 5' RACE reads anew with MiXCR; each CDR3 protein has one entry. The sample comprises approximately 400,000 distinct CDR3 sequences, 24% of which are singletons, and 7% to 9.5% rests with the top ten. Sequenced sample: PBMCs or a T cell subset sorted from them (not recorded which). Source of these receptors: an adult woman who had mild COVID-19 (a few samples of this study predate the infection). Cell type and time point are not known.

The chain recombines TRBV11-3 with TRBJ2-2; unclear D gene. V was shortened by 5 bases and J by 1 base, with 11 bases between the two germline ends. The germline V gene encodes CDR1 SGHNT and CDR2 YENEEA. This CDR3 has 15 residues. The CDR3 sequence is CASSARTENTGELFF. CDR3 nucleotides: TGTGCCAGCAGCGCCCGGACGGAGAACACCGGGGAGCTGTTTTTT.

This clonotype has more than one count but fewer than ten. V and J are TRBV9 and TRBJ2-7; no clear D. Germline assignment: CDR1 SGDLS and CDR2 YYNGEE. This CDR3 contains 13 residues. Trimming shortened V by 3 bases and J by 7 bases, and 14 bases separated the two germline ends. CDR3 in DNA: TGTGCCAGCAGCGAGGGCCCCTTGGGGGAGCAGTACTTC. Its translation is CASSEGPLGEQYF.

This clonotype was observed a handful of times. CDR3 in DNA: TGTGCCAGCAGTTCGAGCGGTAGCGGGGGGGCAGGTTACAATGAGCAGTTCTTC. This sequence encodes CASSSSGSGGAGYNEQFF. The chain is built from TRBV12-3 or TRBV12-4 and TRBJ2-1; TRBD2 aligns across 11 bases. V trimming: 4 bases; J trimming: 4 bases; junction bases outside the gene matches: 12. This CDR3 is 18 amino acids long.

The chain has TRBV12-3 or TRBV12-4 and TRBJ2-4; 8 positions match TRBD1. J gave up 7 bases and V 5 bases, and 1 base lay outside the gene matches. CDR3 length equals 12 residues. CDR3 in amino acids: CASSRQGNIQYF. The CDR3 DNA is TGTGCCAGCAGTCGACAGGGGAACATTCAGTACTTC.

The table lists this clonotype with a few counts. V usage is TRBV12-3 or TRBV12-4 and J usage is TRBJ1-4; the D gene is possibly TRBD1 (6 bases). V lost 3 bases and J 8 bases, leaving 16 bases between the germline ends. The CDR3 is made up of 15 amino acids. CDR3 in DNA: TGTGCCAGCAGTTTCCCCTCGGGGGGCGGCGAAAAACTGTTTTTT. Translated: CASSFPSGGGEKLFF.

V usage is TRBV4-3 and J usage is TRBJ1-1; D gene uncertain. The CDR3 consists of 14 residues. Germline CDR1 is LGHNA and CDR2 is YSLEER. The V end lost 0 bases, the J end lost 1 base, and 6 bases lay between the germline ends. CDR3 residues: CASSQEWRNTEAFF. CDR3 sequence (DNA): TGCGCCAGCAGCCAAGAATGGAGGAACACTGAAGCTTTCTTT.

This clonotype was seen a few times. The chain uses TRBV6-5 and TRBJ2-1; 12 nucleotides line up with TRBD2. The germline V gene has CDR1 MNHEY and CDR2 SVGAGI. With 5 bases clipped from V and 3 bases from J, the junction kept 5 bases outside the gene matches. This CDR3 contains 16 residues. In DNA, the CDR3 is TGTGCCAGCAGTCGCGGGACTAGCGGGCACTACAATGAGCAGTTCTTC. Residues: CASSRGTSGHYNEQFF.

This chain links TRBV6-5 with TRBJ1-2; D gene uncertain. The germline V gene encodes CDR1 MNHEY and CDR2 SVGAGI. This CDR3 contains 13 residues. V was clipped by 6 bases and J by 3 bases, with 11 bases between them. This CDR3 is CASSYPGYYGYTF. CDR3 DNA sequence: TGTGCCAGCAGCTATCCAGGTTACTATGGCTACACCTTC.

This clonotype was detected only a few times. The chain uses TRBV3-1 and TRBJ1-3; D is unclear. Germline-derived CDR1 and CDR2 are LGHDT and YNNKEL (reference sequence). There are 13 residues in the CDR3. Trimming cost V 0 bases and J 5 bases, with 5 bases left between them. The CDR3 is CASSQEARNTIYF. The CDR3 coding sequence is TGTGCCAGCAGCCAAGAAGCCCGAAACACCATATATTTT.